This is a list of T cell receptor beta chains from one sample in a study of Tregs in tolerant kidney transplant recipients. Method: immunoSEQ multiplex PCR; TCRdb's copy keeps in-frame clones and lacks some. This repertoire shows around 74,000 clones, roughly 98% found once; its top ten account for about 0.5%. The sequencing here drew on CD4+ T cells from blood, taken before the transplant. These TCRs come from a human donor who received a combined kidney and bone marrow transplant. The CDR3 runs from the conserved cysteine through the conserved F or W. A D gene is named only where the DNA matches it firmly. Rows give clone size only sometimes, using once, few, many, or a class for an expanded clone.

clone_size,v_call,j_call,cdr3_length,d_call,cdr3_aa,cdr3_nt
.,TRBV5-1,TRBJ1-2,16,TRBD1,CASSLGPQTGNYGYTF,TGCGCCAGCAGCTTGGGCCCCCAGACAGGGAACTATGGCTACACCTTC
.,TRBV15,TRBJ1-1,17,.,CATSRDRGGLRDTEAFF,TGTGCCACCAGCAGAGATAGGGGGGGCCTTAGGGACACTGAAGCTTTCTTT
.,TRBV27,TRBJ2-3,14,.,CASSLRLGVDTQYF,TGTGCCAGCAGTTTAAGACTAGGGGTAGATACGCAGTATTTT
.,TRBV7-9,TRBJ1-1,13,.,CASSFPRNTEAFF,TGTGCCAGCAGCTTCCCCCGTAACACTGAAGCTTTCTTT
.,TRBV13,TRBJ1-3,14,.,CASSFTGFGNTIYF,TGTGCCAGCAGCTTCACAGGGTTTGGAAACACCATATATTTT
.,TRBV7-7,TRBJ2-2,14,.,CASSLTGGTGELFF,TGTGCCAGCAGCTTAACAGGCGGAACCGGGGAGCTGTTTTTT
.,TRBV10-3,TRBJ2-7,14,TRBD1,CATAQGVGSYEQYF,TGTGCCACAGCACAGGGGGTAGGCTCCTACGAGCAGTACTTC
.,TRBV5-4,TRBJ2-5,11,.,CASSLRETQYF,TGTGCCAGCAGCTTACGGGAGACCCAGTACTTC
.,TRBV4-1,TRBJ2-7,15,.,CASSQDRDSFYEQYF,TGCGCCAGCAGCCAAGACCGGGACTCCTTCTACGAGCAGTACTTC
.,TRBV27,TRBJ2-7,17,.,CASSHHQRQGLAYEQYF,TGTGCCAGCAGCCATCATCAACGACAGGGACTAGCCTACGAGCAGTACTTC
.,TRBV19,TRBJ2-7,13,.,CASRPQTGFEQYF,TGTGCCAGTAGACCACAAACAGGGTTCGAGCAGTACTTC
.,TRBV7-2,TRBJ1-2,18,TRBD1,CASSLGLTGTAASYGYTF,TGTGCCAGCAGCTTGGGGTTAACGGGGACAGCCGCCTCCTATGGCTACACCTTC
.,TRBV14,TRBJ2-2,16,.,CASSRNRDWNTGELFF,TGTGCCAGCAGCCGAAACCGGGACTGGAACACCGGGGAGCTGTTTTTT
.,TRBV12-5,TRBJ1-2,16,.,CASGLVLGGRRDGYTF,TGTGCTAGTGGTTTGGTACTCGGGGGGAGACGGGATGGCTACACCTTC
.,TRBV11-2,TRBJ2-2,19,TRBD2,CASSFPTIPGWGGTGELFF,TGTGCCAGCAGCTTCCCGACCATACCAGGCTGGGGGGGAACCGGGGAGCTGTTTTTT
.,TRBV15,TRBJ1-2,15,.,CATSSTGEPNYGYTF,TGTGCCACCAGCAGTACAGGAGAACCAAACTATGGCTACACCTTC
.,TRBV7-2,TRBJ2-7,14,.,CASSLVAQTYEQYF,TGTGCCAGCAGCTTAGTGGCCCAAACCTACGAGCAGTACTTC
.,TRBV19,TRBJ1-4,16,.,CASSIGGAGGDEKLFF,TGTGCCAGTAGTATCGGGGGGGCTGGAGGAGATGAAAAACTGTTTTTT
.,TRBV27,TRBJ1-2,16,TRBD1,CASSSNAVTGAWGYTF,TGTGCCAGCAGTTCTAATGCCGTAACAGGGGCTTGGGGCTACACCTTC
.,TRBV7-9,TRBJ2-1,14,.,CASTFGNFGNEQFF,TGTGCCAGCACCTTCGGGAACTTCGGCAATGAGCAGTTCTTC
.,TRBV11-3,TRBJ2-3,15,TRBD1,CASSFTGAFTDTQYF,TGTGCCAGCAGCTTCACAGGGGCTTTCACAGATACGCAGTATTTT
.,TRBV7-9,TRBJ2-3,17,.,CASSSKSGMPVTDTQYF,TGTGCCAGCAGCTCCAAGTCCGGGATGCCGGTCACAGATACGCAGTATTTT
.,TRBV5-1,TRBJ2-7,15,.,CASSLAGAGKYEQYF,TGCGCCAGCAGCTTGGCTGGGGCAGGGAAGTACGAGCAGTACTTC
.,TRBV29-1,TRBJ1-3,15,TRBD1,CSVLPTGTAGNTIYF,TGCAGCGTGCTACCCACCGGGACAGCTGGAAACACCATATATTTT
.,TRBV5-1,TRBJ1-3,15,.,CASSLVANSGNTIYF,TGCGCCAGCAGCTTGGTGGCAAACTCTGGAAACACCATATATTTT
.,TRBV11-3,TRBJ2-3,12,.,CASSFRTDTQYF,TGTGCCAGCAGCTTCCGGACAGATACGCAGTATTTT
.,TRBV5-3,TRBJ2-7,15,.,CARSLGEGGSYEQYF,TGTGCCAGAAGCTTGGGGGAGGGGGGATCCTACGAGCAGTACTTC
.,TRBV7-2,TRBJ1-2,15,TRBD1,CASSLALARDSGYTF,TGTGCCAGCAGCTTAGCGCTGGCCAGGGACAGTGGCTACACCTTC
.,TRBV5-1,TRBJ1-1,13,.,CASSSAGGTEAFF,TGCGCCAGCAGCTCCGCGGGGGGCACTGAAGCTTTCTTT
.,TRBV7-2,TRBJ2-1,13,TRBD2,CASSLAGGGEQFF,TGTGCCAGCAGCCTAGCGGGGGGGGGTGAGCAGTTCTTC
.,TRBV4-2,TRBJ1-2,16,TRBD1,CASTTDGTALRDGYTF,TGTGCCAGCACCACCGACGGGACAGCGCTTAGGGATGGCTACACCTTC
.,TRBV6-1,TRBJ1-2,16,TRBD1,CASSEAYRGVSGGYTF,TGTGCCAGCAGTGAAGCCTACAGGGGAGTCTCTGGAGGCTACACCTTC
once,TRBV7-9,TRBJ2-5,13,.,CASSLVQGETQYF,TGTGCCAGCAGCTTAGTGCAGGGCGAGACCCAGTACTTC
.,TRBV11-3,TRBJ1-1,14,.,CASNLHGGDTEAFF,TGTGCCAGCAACTTGCACGGAGGGGACACTGAAGCTTTCTTT
.,TRBV7-2,TRBJ2-2,16,TRBD1,CASSLRGGADTGELFF,TGTGCCAGCAGCTTACGAGGGGGCGCGGACACCGGGGAGCTGTTTTTT
.,TRBV29-1,TRBJ1-5,15,.,CSVAQGGGGNQPQHF,TGCAGCGTTGCCCAAGGGGGGGGAGGCAATCAGCCCCAGCATTTT
.,TRBV4-1,TRBJ2-3,15,.,CASSLRPGVGDTQYF,TGCGCCAGCAGCCTCCGTCCAGGGGTCGGAGATACGCAGTATTTT
once,TRBV10-3,TRBJ2-3,13,TRBD2,CAIKARETDTQYF,TGTGCCATCAAGGCGCGGGAGACAGATACGCAGTATTTT
once,TRBV19,TRBJ2-3,15,TRBD1,CASSIQQGLMDTQYF,TGTGCCAGTAGTATCCAACAGGGGTTAATGGATACGCAGTATTTT
few,TRBV20-1,TRBJ2-7,11,.,CSASDSYEQYF,TGCAGTGCTTCAGACTCCTACGAGCAGTACTTC